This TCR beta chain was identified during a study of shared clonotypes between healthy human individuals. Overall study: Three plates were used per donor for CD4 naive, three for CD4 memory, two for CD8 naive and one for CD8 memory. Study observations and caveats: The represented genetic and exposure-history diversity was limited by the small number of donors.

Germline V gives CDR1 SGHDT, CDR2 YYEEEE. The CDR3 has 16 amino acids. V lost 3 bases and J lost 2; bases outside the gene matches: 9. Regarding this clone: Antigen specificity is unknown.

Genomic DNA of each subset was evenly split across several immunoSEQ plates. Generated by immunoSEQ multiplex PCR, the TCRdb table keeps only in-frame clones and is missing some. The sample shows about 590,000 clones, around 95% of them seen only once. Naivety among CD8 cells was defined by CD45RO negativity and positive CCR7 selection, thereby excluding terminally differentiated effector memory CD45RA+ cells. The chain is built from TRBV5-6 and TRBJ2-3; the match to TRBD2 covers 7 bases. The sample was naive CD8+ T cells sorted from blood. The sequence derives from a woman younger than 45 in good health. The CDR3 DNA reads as TGTGCCAGCAGCTGGTATCTAGCGGCAGCCACAGATACGCAGTATTTT. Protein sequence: CASSWYLAAATDTQYF.